Sequencing of this TCR beta chain was carried out in a study of cytomegalovirus exposure and HLA in healthy donors. Study-level points and caveats: V- and J-gene trimming in TCR beta was tied to a missense DCLRE1C variant by an analysis performed later. A reported reduction in N-insertions relative to the roughly 700-donor mean was seen in an Asian-associated ancestry cluster in a later analysis. The study listed roughly 150 cytomegalovirus-associated TCR beta chains. The majority of CMV-associated TCR beta chains were reported as apparently HLA-restricted in a later analysis.

This clone was observed a handful of times. Its target is unknown. Vbeta (60) and Jbeta (13) primers were used in the PCR. Sequenced by immunoSEQ multiplex PCR; TCRdb stores in-frame clones only, minus some. The data show about 69,000 clones, 55% to 75% seen once. Germline values: CDR1 MGHDK, CDR2 SYGVNS. Trimming cost V 4 bases and J 9 bases; bases outside gene matches: 11. CDR3 length: 15 residues. Input material: PBMCs. The receptor's source is a woman between 25 and 40 years old in good health and CMV-seronegative. This chain joins TRBV25-1 and TRBJ1-4; TRBD1 matches at 7 bases. As DNA, the CDR3 is TGTGCCAGCAGTGCGCGGACAGGAAAACGGAAAAAACTGTTTTTT. This codes for CASSARTGKRKKLFF.